This TCR beta chain originates from a study of blood T cell repertoires in COVID-19. Germline CDR1 reads SGHTA; CDR2 reads FQGNSA. V was cut by 3 bases and J by 5 bases, with 7 bases left in between. This CDR3 contains 13 residues. Repertoires were generated with immunoSEQ multiplex PCR, while TCRdb's copy carries only in-frame clones and drops some. This sample has about 330,000 clones, with more than 85% found just once. Participants reported their clinical history, and cohort assignment relied on those reports. This sequence was found in a woman in her 30s who had recovered from COVID-19. The chain links TRBV7-2 to TRBJ2-2; the D gene is possibly TRBD1 (5 bases). What was sequenced was PBMCs or T cells enriched from blood (not recorded which). The DNA for the CDR3 is TGTGCCAGCAGCTTGGGGCGGACCGGGGAGCTGTTTTTT. It is translated as CASSLGRTGELFF.